This T cell receptor beta chain was captured by sequencing in a study of blood T cell repertoires in COVID-19. About the research overall: Researchers got acute and convalescent COVID-19 samples from the United States, Italy and Spain. In each case, the material was cDNA or gDNA derived from T cells, B-cell-depleted T cells, or PBMCs.

V lost 5 bases and J lost 3; bases outside the gene matches: 14. The length of the CDR3 is 17 residues. CDR1 is MDHEN and CDR2 is SYDVKM in the germline V gene. In the authors' methods: The authors estimated nucleated cell counts from reference gene primer amplification. TCRdb keeps only in-frame clones here, not all; method: immunoSEQ multiplex PCR. V and J calls and clone size come straight from that table; D and trimming were deduced from the DNA. The sample includes around 73,000 clones, roughly four fifths of them seen just once. In its sample, this clone was seen once. Material for sequencing was peripheral blood. The chain carries TRBV28 and TRBJ1-1, with 8 bases matching TRBD1. The receptor comes from a woman aged 55-69 years with acute or convalescent COVID-19. CDR3 nucleotide sequence: TGTGCCAGCAGTCCGGGACAGGTTTATGGAGGGGACACTGAAGCTTTCTTT. The encoded protein is CASSPGQVYGGDTEAFF.